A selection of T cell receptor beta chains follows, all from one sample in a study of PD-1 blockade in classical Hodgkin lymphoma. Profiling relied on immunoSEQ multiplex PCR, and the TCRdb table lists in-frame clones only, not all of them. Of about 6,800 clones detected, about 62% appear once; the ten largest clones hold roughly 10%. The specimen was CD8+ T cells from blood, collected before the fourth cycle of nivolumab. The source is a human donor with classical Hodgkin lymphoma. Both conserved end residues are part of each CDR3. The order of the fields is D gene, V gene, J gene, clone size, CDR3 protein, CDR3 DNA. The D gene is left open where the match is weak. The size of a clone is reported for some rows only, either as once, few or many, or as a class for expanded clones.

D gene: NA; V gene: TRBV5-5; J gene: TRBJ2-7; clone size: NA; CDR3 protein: CASENWASYEQYF; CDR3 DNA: TGTGCCAGCGAGAACTGGGCTTCCTACGAGCAGTACTTC
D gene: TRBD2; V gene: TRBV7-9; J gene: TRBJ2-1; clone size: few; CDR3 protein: CASSWGLAGLSSYNEQFF; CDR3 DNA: TGTGCCAGCAGCTGGGGACTAGCGGGCCTGAGCTCCTACAATGAGCAGTTCTTC
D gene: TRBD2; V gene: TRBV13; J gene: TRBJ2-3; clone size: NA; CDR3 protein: CASSTPGLTDTQYF; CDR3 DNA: TGTGCCAGCAGCACCCCGGGACTAACAGATACGCAGTATTTT
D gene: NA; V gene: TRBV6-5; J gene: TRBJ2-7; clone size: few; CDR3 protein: CASSYNYEQYF; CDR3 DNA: TGTGCCAGCAGTTACAACTACGAGCAGTACTTC
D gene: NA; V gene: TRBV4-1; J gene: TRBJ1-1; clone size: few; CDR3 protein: CASSQARGLTLNTEAFF; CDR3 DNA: TGCGCCAGCAGCCAAGCTAGGGGCCTTACATTGAACACTGAAGCTTTCTTT
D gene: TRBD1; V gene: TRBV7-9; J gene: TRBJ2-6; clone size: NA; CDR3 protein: CASSTARGQGRGGANVLTF; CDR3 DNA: TGTGCCAGCAGCACCGCCCGCGGACAGGGTAGAGGTGGGGCCAACGTCCTGACTTTC
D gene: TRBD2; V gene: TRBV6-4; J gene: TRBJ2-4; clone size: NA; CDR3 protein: CASSDSGGGKVTKNIQYF; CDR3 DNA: TGTGCCAGCAGTGACTCTGGGGGAGGGAAAGTAACCAAAAACATTCAGTACTTC
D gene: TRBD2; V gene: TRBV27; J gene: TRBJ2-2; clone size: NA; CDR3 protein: CASSFAAGGIGELFF; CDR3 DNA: TGTGCCAGCAGTTTCGCGGCGGGAGGAATCGGGGAGCTGTTTTTT
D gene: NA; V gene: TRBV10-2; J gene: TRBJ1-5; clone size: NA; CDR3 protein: CASSEVTYNQPQHF; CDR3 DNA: TGCGCCAGCAGTGAGGTAACCTACAATCAGCCCCAGCATTTT
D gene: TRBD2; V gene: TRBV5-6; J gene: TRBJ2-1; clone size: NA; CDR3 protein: CASSFATSGKEVDEQFF; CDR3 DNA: TGTGCCAGCAGCTTTGCCACTAGCGGGAAGGAGGTCGATGAGCAGTTCTTC
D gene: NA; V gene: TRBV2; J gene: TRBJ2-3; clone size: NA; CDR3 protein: CASSDMGTDTQYF; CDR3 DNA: TGTGCCAGCAGTGATATGGGGACAGATACGCAGTATTTT
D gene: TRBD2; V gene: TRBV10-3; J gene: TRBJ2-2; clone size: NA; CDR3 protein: CAISPGTSGLVARELFF; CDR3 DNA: TGTGCCATCAGCCCTGGGACTAGCGGGCTGGTAGCGCGGGAGCTGTTTTTT
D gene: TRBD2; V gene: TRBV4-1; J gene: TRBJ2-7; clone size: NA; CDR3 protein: CASSPSSGTYEQYF; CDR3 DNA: TGCGCCAGCAGCCCTTCAAGCGGGACCTACGAGCAGTACTTC
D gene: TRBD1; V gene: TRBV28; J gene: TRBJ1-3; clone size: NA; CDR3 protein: CASSFGGGLGNTIYF; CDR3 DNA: TGTGCCAGCAGTTTCGGAGGGGGCCTTGGAAACACCATATATTTT
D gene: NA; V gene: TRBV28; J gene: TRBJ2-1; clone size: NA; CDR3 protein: CASSGYNEQFF; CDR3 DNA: TGTGCCAGCTCAGGCTACAATGAGCAGTTCTTC
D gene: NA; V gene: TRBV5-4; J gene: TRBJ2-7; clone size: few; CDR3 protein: CASSLRGNYEQYF; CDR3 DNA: TGTGCCAGCAGCTTACGAGGGAACTACGAGCAGTACTTC
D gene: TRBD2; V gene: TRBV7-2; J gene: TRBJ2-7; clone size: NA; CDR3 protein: CASSLVVSGGEQYF; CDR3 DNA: TGTGCCAGCAGCTTAGTGGTTAGCGGGGGCGAGCAGTACTTC
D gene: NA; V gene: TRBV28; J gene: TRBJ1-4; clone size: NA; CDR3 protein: CASRPGTPTNEKLFF; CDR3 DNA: TGTGCCAGCAGGCCAGGGACTCCAACTAATGAAAAACTGTTTTTT
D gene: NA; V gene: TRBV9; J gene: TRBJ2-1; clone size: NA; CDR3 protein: CASSVYPSYNEQFF; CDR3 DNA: TGTGCCAGCAGCGTTTACCCATCCTACAATGAGCAGTTCTTC
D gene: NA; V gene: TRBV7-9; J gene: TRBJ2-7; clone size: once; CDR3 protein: CASSPGQLTYEQYF; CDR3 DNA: TGTGCCAGCAGCCCGGGGCAGCTAACCTACGAGCAGTACTTC
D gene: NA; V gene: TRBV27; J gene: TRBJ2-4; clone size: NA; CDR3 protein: CASSLVAGGAKNIQYF; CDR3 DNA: TGTGCCAGCAGTCTGGTGGCAGGAGGGGCCAAAAACATTCAGTACTTC
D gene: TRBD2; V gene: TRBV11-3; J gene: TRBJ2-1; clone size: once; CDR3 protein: CASSLDGGSGSLNEQFF; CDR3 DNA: TGTGCCAGCAGCTTAGATGGGGGTAGCGGGAGCCTAAATGAGCAGTTCTTC
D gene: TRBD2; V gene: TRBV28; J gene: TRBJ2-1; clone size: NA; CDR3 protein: CASSFHPKRERYNEQFF; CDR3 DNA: TGTGCCAGCAGTTTCCATCCTAAGCGGGAGAGGTACAATGAGCAGTTCTTC
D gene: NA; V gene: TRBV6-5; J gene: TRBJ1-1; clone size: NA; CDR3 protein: CASSLSHSTEAFF; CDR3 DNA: TGTGCCAGCAGTTTGTCACACAGCACTGAAGCTTTCTTT
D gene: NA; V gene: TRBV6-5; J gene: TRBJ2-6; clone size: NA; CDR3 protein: CASRHIAGANVLTF; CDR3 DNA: TGTGCCAGCAGACACATAGCCGGGGCCAACGTCCTGACTTTC